The 9 T cell receptor beta chains presented below share a single source sample, sequenced in a study of T cell responses to AZD1222 COVID-19 vaccine. Repertoires were generated with immunoSEQ multiplex PCR, while TCRdb's copy carries only in-frame clones and drops some. Of about 180,000 clones listed, approximately 86% are singletons. The sample consisted of peripheral blood, taken on day 0 of AZD1222 vaccination. The receptor set was obtained from an adult in good health.

The J gene is TRBJ1-3, the V gene TRBV9, with no clear D. CDR1 and CDR2 (germline): SGDLS, YYNGEE. This CDR3 has 13 residues. V was clipped by 3 bases and J by 6 bases, with 10 bases between them. The CDR3 DNA follows: TGTGCCAGCAGCGCCCCCCCAGAAAACACCATATATTTT. Amino acid sequence: CASSAPPENTIYF.

V and J are TRBV20-1 and TRBJ2-7; D ambiguous. CDR3 size: 12 residues. Germline CDR1 is DFQATT and CDR2 is SNEGSKA (reference sequence). The germline V and J ends were trimmed by 3 bases and 2 bases, with 8 bases remaining between them. CDR3 DNA: TGCAGTGCTAGTCAACAAGCCTACGAGCAGTACTTC. Translation gives CSASQQAYEQYF.

This rearrangement joins TRBV5-4 to TRBJ2-2, with 10 nucleotides matching TRBD2. The germline CDR1 and CDR2 sequences are SGHNT and YYREEE (reference sequence). Trimming at V came to 4 bases and at J to 5 bases, leaving 5 bases not matched to a gene. The CDR3 consists of 15 residues. The chain's CDR3 is CASSDSGRSTGELFF. The CDR3 DNA reads TGTGCCAGCAGCGATAGCGGGAGGAGTACCGGGGAGCTGTTTTTT.

This clone was seen a handful of times. The chain employs TRBV20-1 and TRBJ1-1; TRBD1 matches 7 bases. The CDR3 loop spans 11 amino acids. Losses at the gene ends were 5 bases for V and 6 bases for J; bases not matched to a gene: 3. Per germline, CDR1 DFQATT and CDR2 SNEGSKA (reference sequence). The CDR3 region has the DNA TGCAGTGCTGGGCAGGGGGCTGAAGCTTTCTTT. Encoded protein: CSAGQGAEAFF.

The chain carries TRBV28 and TRBJ2-1, with 8 positions matching TRBD1. Germline V lookup: CDR1 MDHEN, CDR2 SYDVKM. CDR3 length: 13 residues. The junction had 6 bases not matched to a gene; V was cut back by 10 bases and J by 4 bases. The chain's CDR3 is CATVDRAYNEQFF. DNA for the CDR3: TGTGCCACCGTGGACAGGGCTTACAATGAGCAGTTCTTC.

V and J are TRBV11-2 and TRBJ2-3; tentative D call: TRBD2 (6 bases). The CDR3 spans 15 residues. Germline assignment: CDR1 SGHAT and CDR2 FQNNGV. Trimming took off 1 base at V and 10 bases at J, with 18 bases between the two ends. CDR3: CASSLGRWEASSQYF. In DNA form, the CDR3 reads TGTGCCAGCAGCTTAGGGAGGTGGGAGGCAAGCTCGCAGTATTTT.

J is TRBJ1-4 and V is TRBV7-3, with D unclear. Germline values: CDR1 SGHTA, CDR2 FQGTGA. The ends were cut back, 0 bases at V and 12 bases at J, with 11 bases in the middle. The CDR3 is made up of 13 amino acids. The CDR3 coding sequence is TGTGCCAGCAGCTTAACCCACAACGGGGAACTGTTTTTT. This sequence encodes CASSLTHNGELFF.

This clone appeared a single time. The J gene is TRBJ1-4, the V gene TRBV5-6; tentatively, D is TRBD1 (6 bases). The CDR3 covers 15 residues. Trimming left V 6 bases short and J 7 bases short, with 19 bases between. The germline gives CDR1 SGHDT, CDR2 YYEEEE. CDR3 coding DNA: TGTGCCAGCAATCCTACGGGGGCGAATTCTGAAAAACTGTTTTTT. Protein sequence: CASNPTGANSEKLFF.

The chain joins TRBV10-1 to TRBJ2-1, with 7 bases aligning to TRBD2. V was pared by 4 bases and J by 7 bases, with 4 bases of the junction left unmatched. The CDR3 has 13 residues. Germline-derived CDR1 and CDR2 are WNHNN and SYGVQD (reference sequence). CDR3: CASSAAGTNEQFF. CDR3 bases: TGCGCCAGCAGTGCAGCGGGAACGAATGAGCAGTTCTTC.